The present T cell receptor (beta chain) was sequenced within a study of PD-L1 blockade in urothelial cancer. The germline CDR1 and CDR2 sequences are SEHNR and FQNEAQ (reference sequence). The CDR3 covers 14 residues. Trimming stripped 5 bases from V and 3 bases from J, with 13 bases between. Data came from immunoSEQ multiplex PCR; TCRdb stores just in-frame clones and leaves some out. The sample shows 45,000 to 50,000 clones, more than 70% of them seen only once. This sample comprised PBMCs, obtained around atezolizumab (anti-PD-L1) treatment. The sequence came from an elderly man with urothelial cancer. The V gene is TRBV7-9, the J gene TRBJ1-1; tentatively, D is TRBD1 (5 bases). The CDR3 sequence is CASSARSRDTEAFF. In nucleotides, the CDR3 is TGTGCCAGCAGCGCCCGATCCAGGGACACTGAAGCTTTCTTT.